Below, 27 T cell receptor beta chains from the same sample are listed, as sequenced in a study of regulatory T cells in long-lasting Graves disease. TCR beta libraries were built with iRepertoire HTBI primers and Arm-PCR of CDR3 regions. TCRdb re-derived calls from the multiplex PCR reads in MiXCR, one entry per CDR3 protein. The sample yields approximately 350,000 distinct CDR3 sequences, about 17% seen once. Time point here: newly diagnosed GD, antithyroid drugs for less than 3 months. Preparation of the TCR library used RNA extracted from PBMCs. These data were also filed under a second study, of T cells in Graves' hyperthyroidism and ophthalmopathy.

The sequencing used peripheral blood mononuclear cells (PBMCs), collected at new diagnosis, from a patient treated with antithyroid drugs. Source of these receptors: a woman aged 18 to 35 with Graves disease.

The CDR3 nucleotides read TGTGCCAGCAGTGCCGAAAGTCATGGCAATGAGCAGTTCTTC. Translating gives CASSAESHGNEQFF. V is TRBV6-4 and J is TRBJ2-1; D call uncertain. Germline values: CDR1 MRHNA, CDR2 SNTAGT. Between the trimmed V and J ends, which lost 4 bases and 6 bases, there was a span of 13 bases. The CDR3 extends over 14 amino acids.

This clonotype came up many times. The chain combines TRBV30 with TRBJ2-2; the D is unclear. V was cut by 3 bases and J by 4 bases, with 9 bases left in between. CDR1 and CDR2 from the germline V gene are GTSNPN and SVGIG (reference sequence). The length of the CDR3 is 13 residues. CDR3 residues: CAWSQVVTGELFF. The CDR3 DNA sequence: TGTGCCTGGAGCCAAGTGGTCACCGGGGAGCTGTTTTTT.

The J gene is TRBJ2-1, the V gene TRBV11-2; 9 bases are shared with TRBD2. The CDR3 extends over 19 amino acids. J gave up 1 base and V 6 bases, and 16 bases lay outside the gene matches. Germline lookup yields CDR1 SGHAT and CDR2 FQNNGV. DNA for the CDR3: TGTGCCAGCAGTTCCACTCGCCCGGGACTAGCAAATTCCTACAATGAGCAGTTCTTC. Translated, it gives CASSSTRPGLANSYNEQFF.

In this sample, this clonotype turned up many times. This chain uses TRBV5-1 with TRBJ2-7, with D hard to call. Germline V gene lookup returns CDR1 SGHRS and CDR2 YFSETQ. The CDR3 runs 14 residues. Trimming took off 0 bases at V and 6 bases at J, with 13 bases between the two ends. The CDR3 coding sequence is TGCGCCAGCAGCTTGGCCGAAAGTGATTCCGAGCAGTACTTC. Protein product: CASSLAESDSEQYF.

This clonotype was observed many times. The rearrangement links TRBV3-1 to TRBJ2-3; possibly TRBD1 or TRBD2 for D (5 bases each). CDR1 is LGHDT, CDR2 YNNKEL, per germline (reference sequence). The CDR3 covers 14 residues. V gave up 2 bases and J gave up 1 base, with 7 bases separating them. The CDR3 sequence: CASSQWDGTDTQYF. Here the CDR3 DNA reads TGTGCCAGCAGCCAATGGGACGGCACAGATACGCAGTATTTT.

In this sample, this clonotype turned up a few times. This may come from a read error, since a much larger clone is one base off. V is TRBV30 and J is TRBJ2-7, with a weak D call TRBD2 (7 bases). Germline CDR1 and CDR2: GTSNPN and SVGIG (reference sequence). V was clipped by 2 bases and J by 4 bases, with 18 bases between them. There are 15 residues in the CDR3. The CDR3 spells CAWSTWGGQRYEQYF. In DNA form, the CDR3 reads TGTGCCTGGAGTACCTGGGGGGGCCAGAGGTACGAGCAGTACTTC.

This clonotype came up many times. The V and J genes are TRBV30 and TRBJ1-1, with TRBD1 matching 7 bases. The CDR3 extends over 13 amino acids. Germline CDR1 is GTSNPN and CDR2 is SVGIG (reference sequence). The ends lost 3 bases at V and 1 base at J; junction bases unmatched: 2. The CDR3 reads CAWSTGENTEAFF. As DNA, the CDR3 is TGTGCCTGGAGCACAGGGGAGAACACTGAAGCTTTCTTT.

The chain combines TRBV5-1 with TRBJ1-5; D remains ambiguous. Trimming pared 0 bases from V and 5 bases from J, leaving 9 bases between. CDR1 and CDR2 from the germline V gene are SGHRS and YFSETQ. The CDR3 has 14 residues. CDR3 residues: CASSLGGSDQPQHF. In DNA, the CDR3 is TGCGCCAGCAGCTTGGGGGGTTCAGATCAGCCCCAGCATTTT.

This rearrangement joins TRBV10-3 to TRBJ1-2; TRBD1 might be the D (5 bases). CDR1 and CDR2 (germline): ENHRY, SYGVKD. The CDR3 runs 15 residues. Trimming took 8 bases from V and 8 from J, leaving 24 bases between them. The CDR3 nucleotides are TGTGCCATCCCGAGGGGCAGGATGGACCGGCTAGGCTACACCTTC. Translating gives CAIPRGRMDRLGYTF.

This clonotype was picked up many times. V usage is TRBV3-1 and J usage is TRBJ2-7; possibly TRBD2 for D (5 bases). V lost 6 bases and J lost 4, with 19 bases in between. Germline CDR1 and CDR2: LGHDT and YNNKEL (reference sequence). The CDR3 extends over 15 amino acids. This CDR3 is CASSRGYGLSYEQYF. The DNA for the CDR3 is TGTGCCAGCAGTCGGGGTTATGGGTTATCATACGAGCAGTACTTC.

This clonotype was seen many times. This rearrangement joins TRBV5-6 to TRBJ1-2; a weak D match, TRBD1 (5 bases). Trimming removed 0 bases at V and 4 bases at J, with 13 bases between. Per the germline V gene, CDR1 is SGHDT and CDR2 is YYEEEE. CDR3 length: 15 amino acids. The CDR3 loop reads CASSLGPGQTYGYTF. In DNA, the CDR3 is TGTGCCAGCAGCTTGGGTCCGGGGCAAACCTATGGCTACACCTTC.

This clonotype was counted many times. This chain joins TRBV4-1 and TRBJ1-2, with D perhaps matching TRBD1 (5 bases). The CDR3 has 16 amino acids. Trimming left V 6 bases short and J 0 bases short, with 17 bases between. Germline V gene sequence: CDR1 MGHRA, CDR2 YSYEKL. This chain's CDR3 is CASSGYRGKANYGYTF. CDR3 DNA sequence: TGCGCCAGCAGTGGATACCGGGGGAAGGCTAACTATGGCTACACCTTC.

This clonotype has at least ten counts. The germline gene is not matched at one end of the junction; a read error may be the cause. J is TRBJ2-1 and V is TRBV5-1, with 14 bases fitting TRBD2. CDR1 is SGHRS and CDR2 is YFSETQ in the germline V gene. CDR3 length: 18 residues. The CDR3 DNA reads TGTGCCAGCAGCTTGCAAGGGACTAGCGGGGGTCTATACAATGAGCAGTTCTTC. Translating it yields CASSLQGTSGGLYNEQFF.

Ten or more counts support this clonotype. This chain uses TRBV12-3 or TRBV12-4 with TRBJ1-5; 8 nucleotides line up with TRBD1. The V gene end was trimmed by 5 bases and the J gene end by 4 bases; junction bases not matched to a gene: 13. The CDR3 is 17 amino acids. The CDR3 spells CASSTDRAPKGNQPQHF. For the CDR3, the DNA is TGTGCCAGCAGTACGGACAGGGCCCCCAAAGGGAATCAGCCCCAGCATTTT.

The chain joins TRBV20-1 to TRBJ2-4; D is undetermined. CDR3 length equals 15 residues. Germline lookup yields CDR1 DFQATT and CDR2 SNEGSKA (reference sequence). V was clipped by 1 base and J by 1 base, with 11 bases between them. The CDR3 coding sequence is TGCAGTGCTAGAGGGGCCGGATGGGCCAAAAACATTCAGTACTTC. Protein sequence: CSARGAGWAKNIQYF.

The CDR3 nucleotides read TGTGCCAGCAGTCCACCCGAACGCTTGGAGCAGTACTTC. It yields the protein CASSPPERLEQYF. The V call is TRBV28, the J call TRBJ2-7, with D uncertain. Germline CDR1 MDHEN, CDR2 SYDVKM. V lost 5 bases, J lost 7 bases, and 15 bases lay in between. This CDR3 has 13 residues.

As regards this clonotype: A far bigger clonotype differs at one base, so this is likely a read error. CDR3 nucleotides: TGTACCAGCAGTGACAGAGAAAATGAGCAGTTCTTC. Translation gives CTSSDRENEQFF. The V gene is TRBV6-4, the J gene TRBJ2-5, with D perhaps matching TRBD1 (5 bases). The last part of the DNA fits TRBJ2-1 better; the J call may be wrong. The V gene's germline CDR1 is MRHNA and CDR2 SNTAGT. The CDR3 contains 12 residues.

This clonotype occurred many times. The gene calls are TRBV5-1 and TRBJ2-7; TRBD1 is a possible D gene (6 bases). Deletions cut 3 bases from V and 6 bases from J, with 22 bases between. This CDR3 comprises 16 residues. Germline V gene sequence: CDR1 SGHRS, CDR2 YFSETQ. CDR3 in amino acids: CASSSLKGEILAEQYF. CDR3 DNA sequence: TGCGCCAGCAGCTCCCTAAAGGGGGAGATTTTAGCCGAGCAGTACTTC.

This clonotype showed up many times. V usage is TRBV10-3 and J usage is TRBJ2-7; the match to TRBD1 covers 7 bases. Germline CDR1 and CDR2: ENHRY and SYGVKD. V gave up 0 bases and J gave up 0 bases; unmatched junction bases: 5. This CDR3 has 16 amino acids. CDR3 sequence (DNA): TGTGCCATCAGTGAGTCAGGGGGCAAAAGCTCCTACGAGCAGTACTTC. Amino acid sequence: CAISESGGKSSYEQYF.

The chain has TRBV24-1 and TRBJ2-1; D perhaps matches TRBD2 (6 bases). The ends were cut back, 4 bases at V and 4 bases at J, with 16 bases in the middle. This CDR3 region has 16 residues. Germline V CDR1 and CDR2: KGHDR, SFDVKD. CDR3 in amino acids: CATSERKRASYNEQFF. In DNA, the CDR3 is TGTGCCACCAGTGAAAGGAAGCGGGCCTCATACAATGAGCAGTTCTTC.

This clonotype was seen at least ten times. V and J are TRBV6-1 and TRBJ1-1, with a tentative D call TRBD1 (5 bases). The CDR3 has 14 amino acids. The germline V gene encodes CDR1 MNHNS and CDR2 SASEGT. Between the trimmed V and J ends, which lost 4 bases and 4 bases, there was a span of 13 bases. For the CDR3, the DNA is TGTGCCAGCAGTGGGGACGGAGATTCCACTGAAGCTTTCTTT. Its translation is CASSGDGDSTEAFF.

This clonotype was found many times. A read error may produce the germline difference seen at one junction end. This chain links TRBV20-1 with TRBJ2-1, with D perhaps given as TRBD1 or TRBD2 (5 bases each). In germline, CDR1 is DFQATT, CDR2 SNEGSKA (reference sequence). This CDR3 has 11 amino acids. The CDR3 DNA sequence: TGCAGTGCTGGGGGACGCCGGGTTAAGCTCTTC. This codes for CSAGGRRVKLF.

For the CDR3, the DNA is TGTGCCAGCGTGGGGGGCAGTATGGACGAGCAGTACTTC. It yields the protein CASVGGSMDEQYF. The V and J genes are TRBV27 and TRBJ2-7; D possibly matches TRBD1 or TRBD2 (6 bases each). The CDR3 covers 13 residues. The V end lost 8 bases, the J end lost 5 bases, and 16 bases lay between the germline ends. The germline gives CDR1 MNHEY, CDR2 SMNVEV (reference sequence).

This clonotype was seen a few times. CDR3 sequence (DNA): TGCGCCAGCAGCACGGGGGGGGGCTGGAAGAACACTGAAGCTTTCTTT. Translation gives CASSTGGGWKNTEAFF. The chain has TRBV5-1 and TRBJ1-1; a weak D match, TRBD1 (6 bases). V lost 4 bases to trimming and J lost 1 base, with 17 bases between them. This CDR3 comprises 16 residues. Germline lookup yields CDR1 SGHRS and CDR2 YFSETQ.

This clonotype has at least ten counts. The chain couples TRBV20-1 to TRBJ2-1; TRBD2 matches 11 bases. With 4 bases clipped from V and 2 bases from J, the junction kept 4 bases outside the gene matches. This CDR3 spans 15 amino acids. Germline values: CDR1 DFQATT, CDR2 SNEGSKA (reference sequence). The CDR3 reads CSAMGLAVTYNEQFF. The DNA of the CDR3 is TGCAGTGCTATGGGACTAGCGGTAACCTACAATGAGCAGTTCTTC.

Ten or more counts support this clonotype. The chain recombines TRBV6-5 with TRBJ1-1; D remains ambiguous. V dropped 0 bases and J dropped 0 bases, with 8 bases sitting between them. The germline V gene encodes CDR1 MNHEY and CDR2 SVGAGI. This CDR3 is built from 15 residues. The DNA for the CDR3 is TGTGCCAGCAGTTACTCGGGTGGCCTGAACACTGAAGCTTTCTTT. It yields the protein CASSYSGGLNTEAFF.

The chain carries TRBV7-8 and TRBJ2-2; 9 bases line up with TRBD1. The CDR3 is 17 amino acids. Germline assignment: CDR1 SGHVS and CDR2 FQNEAQ. The V and J ends lost 1 base and 3 bases, in that order; junction bases with no gene match: 6. The DNA for the CDR3 is TGTGCCAGCAGCTTAGTAGGGGACAGGGTTTACACCGGGGAGCTGTTTTTT. Protein sequence: CASSLVGDRVYTGELFF.